In this sample, the clone carrying this TCR beta chain turned up many times. The antigen is unknown. A universal primer site and UMIs were added as TCR cDNA was made by 5'RACE template switching. MiXCR, run by TCRdb on the 5' RACE reads, gives a single entry per CDR3 protein. The sample shows about 400,000 distinct CDR3 sequences, roughly 12% of them seen only once. The data were taken from a study of T cells after yellow fever vaccination. Study observations and caveats: The CD4 and CD8 compartments had a small share of their clonotypes in common.

CDR1 and CDR2 (germline): SGHRS, YFSETQ. J was trimmed by 1 base and V by 3 bases; bases with no gene match: 6. The CDR3 is 16 residues long. The rearrangement joins TRBV5-1 to TRBJ2-7; 11 nucleotides line up with TRBD2. The sequenced sample was PBMCs, obtained on the day of the first yellow fever vaccination. The clonotype was recovered from a man between 18 and 35 years old who received the YFV17D yellow fever vaccine. The CDR3 sequence is CASSSTSGGVSYEQYF. The CDR3 region has the DNA TGCGCCAGCAGCTCAACTAGCGGGGGAGTTTCCTACGAGCAGTACTTC.